This entry describes one T cell receptor beta chain. This record comes from a study of OX40 agonist ivuxolimab in advanced cancers. Overall study: Patients were treated with intravenous ivuxolimab, dosed at 0.01 to 10 mg/kg and infused every 2 weeks.

This CDR3 has 15 residues. Trimming shortened V by 1 base and J by 1 base, and 9 bases separated the two germline ends. Germline CDR1 and CDR2: SGHDT and YYEEEE. Libraries were prepared by immunoSEQ multiplex PCR; TCRdb keeps only in-frame clonotypes and omits some of them. The table has about 52,000 clones, 85% to 95% seen once. This clonotype was obtained from an adult with an advanced solid tumor such as melanoma, head and neck, liver or kidney cancer. The V gene is TRBV5-6, the J gene TRBJ2-1; no reliable D call. Material: CD4+ or CD8+ T cells sorted from blood, obtained in a trial of the OX40 agonist ivuxolimab. DNA of the CDR3: TGTGCCAGCAGCTTGAGTGTAAATTCCTACAATGAGCAGTTCTTC. Translation gives CASSLSVNSYNEQFF.